This T cell receptor (beta chain) was sequenced during a study of monozygotic twins with inflammatory bowel disease. General study findings and limits: Distinction of different T cell subtypes was not possible. Backing was not found for a single strong signal or clonotype associated with IBD.

Details on this clonotype: Its antigen remains unidentified.

Looked up from germline, CDR1 is SGHRS and CDR2 is YFSETQ. The CDR3 consists of 16 residues. UMIs incorporating a 6-nucleotide sample barcode were appended by means of template switching. TCRdb re-called the 5' RACE reads; one entry per CDR3 protein, DNA not given. In total, the table holds approximately 330,000 distinct CDR3 sequences. The sequence came from a human donor with ulcerative colitis or Crohn's disease, or a healthy co-twin of an affected twin (not recorded which). The J gene is TRBJ2-1, the V gene TRBV5-1; absent DNA, TCRdb's TRBD2 call cannot be checked. Sequencing was carried out using blood. CDR3 sequence reads: CASSLGVAGGNNEQFF.